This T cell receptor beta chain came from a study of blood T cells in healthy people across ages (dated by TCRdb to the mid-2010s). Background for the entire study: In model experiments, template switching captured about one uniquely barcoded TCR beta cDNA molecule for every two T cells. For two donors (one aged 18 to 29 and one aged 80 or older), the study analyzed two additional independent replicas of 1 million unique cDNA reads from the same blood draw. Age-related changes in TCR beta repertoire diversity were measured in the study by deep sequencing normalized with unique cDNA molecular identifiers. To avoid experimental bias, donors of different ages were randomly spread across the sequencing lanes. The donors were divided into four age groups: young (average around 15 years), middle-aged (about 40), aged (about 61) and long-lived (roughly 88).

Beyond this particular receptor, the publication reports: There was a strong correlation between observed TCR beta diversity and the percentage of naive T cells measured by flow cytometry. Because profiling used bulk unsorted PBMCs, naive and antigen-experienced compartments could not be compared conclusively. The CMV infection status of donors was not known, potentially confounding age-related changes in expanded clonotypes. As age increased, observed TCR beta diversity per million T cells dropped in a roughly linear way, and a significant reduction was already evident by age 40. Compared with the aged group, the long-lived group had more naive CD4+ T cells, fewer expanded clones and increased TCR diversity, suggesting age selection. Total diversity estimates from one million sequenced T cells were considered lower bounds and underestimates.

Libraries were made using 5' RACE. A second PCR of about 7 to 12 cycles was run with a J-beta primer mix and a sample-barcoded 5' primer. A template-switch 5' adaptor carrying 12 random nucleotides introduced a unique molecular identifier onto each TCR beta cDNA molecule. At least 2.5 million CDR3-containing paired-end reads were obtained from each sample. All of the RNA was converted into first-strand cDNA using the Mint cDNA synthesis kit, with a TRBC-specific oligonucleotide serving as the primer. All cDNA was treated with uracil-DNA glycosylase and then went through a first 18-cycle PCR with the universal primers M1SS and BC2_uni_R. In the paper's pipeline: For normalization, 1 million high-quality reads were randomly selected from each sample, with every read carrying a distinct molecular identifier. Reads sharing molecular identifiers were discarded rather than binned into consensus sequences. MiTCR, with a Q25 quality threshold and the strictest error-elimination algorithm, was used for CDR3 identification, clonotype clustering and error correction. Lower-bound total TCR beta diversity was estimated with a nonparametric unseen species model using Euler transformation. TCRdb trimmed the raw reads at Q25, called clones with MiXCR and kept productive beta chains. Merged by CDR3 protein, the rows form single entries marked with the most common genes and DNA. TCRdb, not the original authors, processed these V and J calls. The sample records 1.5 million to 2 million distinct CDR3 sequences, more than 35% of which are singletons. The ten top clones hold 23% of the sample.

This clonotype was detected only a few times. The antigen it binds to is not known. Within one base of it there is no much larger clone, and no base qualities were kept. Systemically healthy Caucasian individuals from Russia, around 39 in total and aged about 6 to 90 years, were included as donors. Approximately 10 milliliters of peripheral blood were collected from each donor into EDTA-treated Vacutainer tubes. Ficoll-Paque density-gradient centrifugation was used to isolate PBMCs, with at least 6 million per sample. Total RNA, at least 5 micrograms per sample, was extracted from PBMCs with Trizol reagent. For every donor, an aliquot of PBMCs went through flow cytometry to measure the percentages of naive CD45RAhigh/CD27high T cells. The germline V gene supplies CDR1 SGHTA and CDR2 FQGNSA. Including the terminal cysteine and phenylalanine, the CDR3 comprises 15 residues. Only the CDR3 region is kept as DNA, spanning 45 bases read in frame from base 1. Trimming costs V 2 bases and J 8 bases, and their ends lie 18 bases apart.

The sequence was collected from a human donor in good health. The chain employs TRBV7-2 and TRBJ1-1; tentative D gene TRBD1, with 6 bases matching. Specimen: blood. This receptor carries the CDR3 CASSLLGGRGREAFF. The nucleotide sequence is TGTGCCAGCAGCTTACTTGGAGGGAGGGGGAGAGAAGCTTTCTTT.